These T cell receptor beta chains were read from a single sample in a study of blood T cell repertoires in COVID-19. Method: immunoSEQ multiplex PCR; TCRdb's copy keeps in-frame clones and lacks some. Of around 620,000 clones detected, 80% to 90% appear once; the ten largest clones hold under 0.3%. The sample consisted of peripheral blood. These receptors all come from a woman aged 18 to 35 with acute or convalescent COVID-19. CDR3s include the opening cysteine and the closing phenylalanine or tryptophan. The D gene is left open where the match is weak. Size tells how often a clone was seen (once, few, many) or the class of an expanded clone, and some rows leave it out.

TRBV11-2	TRBD1	.	TRBJ1-5	CASSPGQGGDSQPQHF	TGTGCCAGCAGCCCGGGACAGGGAGGAGATAGTCAGCCCCAGCATTTT
TRBV30	.	.	TRBJ1-6	CPRPGRFGNSPLHF	TGTCCGAGGCCAGGGCGGTTTGGTAATTCACCCCTCCACTTT
TRBV3-1/TRBV3-2	.	.	TRBJ1-1	CASSQGHLATEAFF	TGTGCCAGCAGCCAAGGCCATCTGGCCACTGAAGCTTTCTTT
TRBV28	.	.	TRBJ1-1	CASKRMNTEAFF	TGTGCCAGCAAGCGGATGAACACTGAAGCTTTCTTT
TRBV12-3/TRBV12-4	.	.	TRBJ1-6	CASSGGVRSPLHF	TGTGCCAGCAGCGGGGGGGTAAGATCACCCCTCCACTTT
TRBV3-1/TRBV3-2	TRBD2	.	TRBJ2-3	CASRFSRGDRTDTQYF	TGTGCCAGCAGGTTCTCTCGGGGGGATCGGACAGATACGCAGTATTTT
TRBV5-4	.	.	TRBJ2-1	CASSVDGSNEQFF	TGTGCCAGCAGCGTAGACGGGTCCAATGAGCAGTTCTTC
TRBV9	.	.	TRBJ2-2	CASSVRSGNTGELFF	TGTGCCAGCAGCGTAAGGAGCGGGAACACCGGGGAGCTGTTTTTT
TRBV23-1	.	.	TRBJ1-4	CARGLAGVLEKLFF	TGCGCCCGTGGACTGGCAGGGGTACTTGAAAAACTGTTTTTT
TRBV7-6	.	.	TRBJ1-5	CASSLVKSTRGNQPQHF	TGTGCCAGCAGCTTAGTTAAGAGCACCCGGGGCAATCAGCCCCAGCATTTT
TRBV13	.	.	TRBJ1-6	CASSFGGRNSPLHF	TGTGCCAGCAGCTTCGGGGGGAGAAATTCACCCCTCCACTTT
TRBV18	TRBD1	.	TRBJ1-2	CASSPTGTAYYGYTF	TGTGCCAGCTCACCAACCGGGACAGCTTACTATGGCTACACCTTC
TRBV7-2	.	.	TRBJ1-5	CASSAPVEAGQQPQHF	TGTGCCAGCAGCGCCCCGGTTGAGGCGGGGCAACAGCCCCAGCATTTT
TRBV5-1	.	.	TRBJ2-1	CASSLGAASYNEQFF	TGCGCCAGCAGCTTAGGGGCTGCGTCCTACAATGAGCAGTTCTTC
TRBV9	.	.	TRBJ1-1	CASSPQDGKGTEAFF	TGTGCCAGCAGCCCCCAAGACGGGAAGGGCACTGAAGCTTTCTTT
TRBV30	TRBD1	.	TRBJ1-2	CAGDGTAELRGYTF	TGTGCCGGGGATGGGACAGCGGAGCTACGCGGCTACACCTTC
TRBV2	TRBD1	.	TRBJ1-5	CASSLRQGASQPQHF	TGTGCCAGCAGCCTGAGACAGGGGGCAAGTCAGCCCCAGCATTTT
TRBV29-1	.	.	TRBJ2-5	CSAPDGRGETQYF	TGCAGCGCCCCGGACGGACGGGGAGAGACCCAGTACTTC
TRBV2	TRBD1	.	TRBJ2-5	CASPRGRAGETQYF	TGTGCCAGCCCCAGGGGGCGGGCAGGGGAGACCCAGTACTTC
TRBV6-1	.	.	TRBJ1-1	CASSERQGDFLNTEAFF	TGTGCCAGCAGTGAACGGCAGGGTGACTTCCTTAACACTGAAGCTTTCTTT
TRBV6-5	.	.	TRBJ2-2	CASTDKFFGTGELFF	TGTGCCAGCACGGACAAGTTTTTTGGGACCGGGGAGCTGTTTTTT
TRBV7-2	TRBD2	.	TRBJ2-7	CASSTGLAQEQYF	TGTGCCAGCAGCACCGGACTAGCCCAGGAGCAGTACTTC
TRBV11-3	.	once	TRBJ2-7	CASSSSGRSYEQYF	TGTGCCAGCAGCTCATCGGGAAGAAGCTACGAGCAGTACTTC
TRBV3-1/TRBV3-2	.	.	TRBJ1-2	CASSRTQGYYGYTF	TGTGCCAGCAGTCGAACACAGGGATACTATGGCTACACCTTC
TRBV4-3	.	.	TRBJ1-5	CASSQDHGSNQPQHF	TGCGCCAGCAGCCAAGACCATGGCTCCAATCAGCCCCAGCATTTT
TRBV9	TRBD1	.	TRBJ2-2	CASSPMTGTNTGELFF	TGTGCCAGCAGCCCCATGACAGGGACGAACACCGGGGAGCTGTTTTTT
TRBV28	TRBD2	.	TRBJ2-1	CASNQGGASGDNEQFF	TGTGCCAGCAATCAAGGGGGGGCTAGCGGGGACAATGAGCAGTTCTTC
TRBV6-1	.	few	TRBJ1-5	CASSEDTVFDQPQHF	TGTGCCAGCAGTGAAGATACAGTTTTTGATCAGCCCCAGCATTTT
TRBV7-4	.	.	TRBJ2-3	CASSLQERSRTDTQYF	TGTGCCAGCTCACTGCAAGAGCGGTCCCGCACAGATACGCAGTATTTT
TRBV6-1	TRBD1	.	TRBJ1-6	CASSEGTGVSPLHF	TGTGCCAGCAGTGAAGGGACAGGTGTCTCACCCCTCCACTTT
TRBV11-3	TRBD1	.	TRBJ1-1	CASRHRGSRTEAFF	TGTGCCAGCAGACACAGGGGATCGAGGACTGAAGCTTTCTTT
TRBV30	.	.	TRBJ1-5	CAWPAPRRGRSYSNQPQHF	TGTGCCTGGCCCGCACCTCGGAGGGGCAGGAGCTATAGCAATCAGCCCCAGCATTTT
TRBV6-2/TRBV6-3	.	.	TRBJ2-3	CASSPPGLPDPTDTQYF	TGTGCCAGCAGTCCCCCCGGACTTCCCGATCCCACAGATACGCAGTATTTT
TRBV19	.	once	TRBJ1-5	CASSWTDLRNQPQHF	TGTGCCAGTAGCTGGACAGACTTGAGGAATCAGCCCCAGCATTTT
TRBV5-1	TRBD1	.	TRBJ1-2	CASRPDRGQRTVYGYTF	TGCGCCAGCAGACCTGACAGGGGGCAGCGTACTGTCTATGGCTACACCTTC
TRBV30	.	.	TRBJ1-5	CAWSWVGGQPQHF	TGTGCCTGGAGCTGGGTAGGGGGTCAGCCCCAGCATTTT
TRBV3-1/TRBV3-2	.	.	TRBJ2-7	CASSQDIYEQYF	TGTGCCAGCAGCCAAGATATCTACGAGCAGTACTTC
TRBV30	TRBD1	once	TRBJ2-3	CAWSYQGTGKTTDTQYF	TGTGCCTGGAGTTACCAGGGGACAGGAAAAACCACAGATACGCAGTATTTT
TRBV3-1/TRBV3-2	.	.	TRBJ1-2	CASSPLGGGYGYTF	TGTGCCAGCAGCCCCCTTGGGGGGGGATATGGCTACACCTTC
TRBV29-1	TRBD1	.	TRBJ1-1	CSVERGLGSTEAFF	TGCAGCGTTGAAAGGGGGCTGGGGAGCACTGAAGCTTTCTTT
TRBV9	TRBD2	.	TRBJ2-1	CASSSTSGEQFF	TGTGCCAGCAGCTCCACTAGCGGGGAGCAGTTCTTC
TRBV29-1	TRBD1	.	TRBJ2-7	CSVGDRDEQYF	TGCAGCGTGGGGGACAGGGACGAGCAGTACTTC
TRBV6-5	.	.	TRBJ1-2	CASSGDYGYTF	TGTGCCAGTTCAGGGGACTATGGCTACACCTTC
TRBV20-1	.	.	TRBJ2-2	CSASDRPETGELFF	TGCAGTGCTAGTGACCGCCCAGAAACCGGGGAGCTGTTTTTT
TRBV20-1	.	.	TRBJ1-5	CSASPQQDHQPQHF	TGCAGTGCTAGTCCTCAACAGGACCATCAGCCCCAGCATTTT
TRBV7-8	.	.	TRBJ1-6	CASSLDQFDSPLHF	TGTGCCAGCAGCTTAGATCAGTTCGATTCACCCCTCCACTTT
TRBV3-1/TRBV3-2	TRBD2	.	TRBJ2-7	CASSRRGGNEQYF	TGTGCCAGCAGCCGGCGGGGGGGCAACGAGCAGTACTTC